This T cell receptor beta chain comes out of a study of T cells after yellow fever vaccination. Many counts were recorded for this clonotype. The antigen is undetermined. Study results and limitations: The booster response re-showed most primary clones: around 95% CD4, more than 70% CD8. Any FACS-sorted repertoire could hold abundant clonotypes that contaminate it from the bulk population.

The CDR3 runs 15 residues. CDR1 and CDR2 (germline): SGHNT, YYREEE (reference sequence). V shed 0 bases and J shed 5 bases, with 15 bases lying between them. TCRdb analysed the 5' RACE reads with MiXCR anew, one entry per CDR3 protein. The table includes about 63,000 distinct CDR3 sequences, about 7.8% detected once. The sample consisted of CD8+ T cells sorted from PBMCs, taken 15 days after the yellow fever booster vaccination. This sequence joins TRBV5-4 and TRBJ2-7, with D possibly TRBD2 on 5 matching bases. The receptor comes from a man in his thirties or forties who received the YFV17D yellow fever vaccine. Here the CDR3 reads CASSLAGESGNEQYF. The CDR3 DNA reads as TGTGCCAGCAGCTTGGCCGGGGAGAGTGGCAACGAGCAGTACTTC.